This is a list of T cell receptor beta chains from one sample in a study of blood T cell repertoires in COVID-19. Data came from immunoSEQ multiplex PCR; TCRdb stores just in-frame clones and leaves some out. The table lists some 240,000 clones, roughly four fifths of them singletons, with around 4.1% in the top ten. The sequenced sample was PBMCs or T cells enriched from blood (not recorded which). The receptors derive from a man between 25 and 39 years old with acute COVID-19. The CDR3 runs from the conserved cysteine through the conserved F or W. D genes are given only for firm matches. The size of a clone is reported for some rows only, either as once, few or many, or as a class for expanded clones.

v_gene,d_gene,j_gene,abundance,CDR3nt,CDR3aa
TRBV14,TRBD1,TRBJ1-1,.,TGTGCCAGCAGCCTTGTCGGGACAGGTGGAGCTTTCTTT,CASSLVGTGGAFF
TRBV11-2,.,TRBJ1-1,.,TGTGCCAGCAGCCTCTGGAGTAGGACTTTCTTT,CASSLWSRTFF
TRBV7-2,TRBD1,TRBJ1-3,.,TGTGCCAGCAGCGCGCGACAGGGGGGAGAGGGAAACACCATATATTTT,CASSARQGGEGNTIYF
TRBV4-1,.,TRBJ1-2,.,TGCGCCAGCAGCTACCGGGAGATCTATGGCTACACCTTC,CASSYREIYGYTF
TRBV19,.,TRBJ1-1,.,TGTGCCAGTAGTATACGACAGTCGCGGACTGAAGCTTTCTTT,CASSIRQSRTEAFF
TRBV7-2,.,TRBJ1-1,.,TGTGCCAGCAGCATTATGGCCAGAACTTTCTTT,CASSIMARTFF
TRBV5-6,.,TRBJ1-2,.,TGTGCCAGCAGCTTGGAGAGCTATGGCTACACCTTC,CASSLESYGYTF
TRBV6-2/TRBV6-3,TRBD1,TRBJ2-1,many,TGTGCCAGCAGTTACTCGGGGACAGGGTTCAATGAGCAGTTCTTC,CASSYSGTGFNEQFF
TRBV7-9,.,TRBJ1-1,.,TGTGCCAGCAGCCCTCGACTAGAGGAAGCTTTCTTT,CASSPRLEEAFF
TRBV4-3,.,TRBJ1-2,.,TGCGCCAGCAGCCAAGACCAGGACTATGGCTACACCTTC,CASSQDQDYGYTF
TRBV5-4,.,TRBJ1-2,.,TGTGCCAGCAGCTTTAAATTGGGGGAGGACTACACCTTC,CASSFKLGEDYTF
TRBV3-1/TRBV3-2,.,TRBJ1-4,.,TGTGCCAGCAGCCAGGCGGACAGTTCCAAGGAAAAACTGTTTTTT,CASSQADSSKEKLFF
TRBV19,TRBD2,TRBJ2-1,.,TGTGCCAGTAGTATTGTGGCTAGCGGGACCGGTGGTGAGCAGTTCTTC,CASSIVASGTGGEQFF
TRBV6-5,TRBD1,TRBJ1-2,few,TGTGCCAGCAGTTCCCGGACAGGCTCCTTTGCCGGCTACACCTTC,CASSSRTGSFAGYTF
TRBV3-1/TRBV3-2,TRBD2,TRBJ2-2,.,TGTGCCAGCAGCCAGTTTACTAGCGGGACCGGGGAGCTGTTTTTT,CASSQFTSGTGELFF